Listed here is a single T cell receptor (beta chain). The junction shows a germline mismatch at one end, possibly a read error. This sample was taken from a study of molecular identifiers for immune sequencing clone quantification. Germline CDR1 MNHEY, CDR2 SVGAGI. The CDR3 is made up of 13 amino acids. One entry per CDR3 protein results from TCRdb running MiXCR on the PCR reads. The table has about 630,000 distinct CDR3 sequences, roughly 25% seen once. This sequence was found in a human donor in good health. Some libraries in this study had Jurkat cell RNA spiked in. Sequencing was done on a sample of naive CD8+ T cells from blood, with Jurkat cell RNA spiked in. Subset noted: FACS-sorted CD8+CD4-CCR7+CD45RA+ naive T cells. This chain connects TRBV6-5 to TRBJ2-1, with D possibly called TRBD1 or TRBD2 (5 bases each). This chain's CDR3 is CASSRDRESEQSF. CDR3 in DNA: TGTGCCAGCAGTCGGGACCGAGAGAGTGAGCAGTCCTTC.